Presented here are 3 T cell receptor beta chains from one specimen sequenced in a study of long-term antiretroviral therapy in people with HIV. Assay version v3.0 of immunoSEQ was used, and it was run at survey level. This table comes from immunoSEQ multiplex PCR, and its TCRdb copy is limited to in-frame clones, with some not included. This sample has around 15,000 clones, with under 90% found just once. The sequencing here drew on unsorted PBMCs, taken 0.1 years after starting antiretroviral therapy. Receptors originate from a man between 18 and 29 years old with HIV.

The CDR3 region has the DNA TGTGCCAGCAGCCCACGGGACAGGCAATTGCATGAGCAGTTCTTC. Its translation is CASSPRDRQLHEQFF. The chain carries TRBV11-3 and TRBJ2-1, with 8 bases lining up with TRBD1. Unmatched junction bases numbered 11, after V lost 5 bases and J lost 8 bases. This CDR3 comprises 15 residues. The germline CDR1 and CDR2 sequences are SGHNT and YENEEA.

This clone was detected only a few times. V gene TRBV15 combines with J gene TRBJ2-6; D is possibly TRBD1 (6 bases). Germline CDR1 is LNHNV and CDR2 is YYDKDF (reference sequence). The V and J ends lost 5 bases and 4 bases respectively, with 12 bases between them. This CDR3 has 15 amino acids. DNA of the CDR3: TGTGCCACCAGCGCGGACAGTTCCGGGGCCAACGTCCTGACTTTC. Its protein product is CATSADSSGANVLTF.

V usage is TRBV5-1 and J usage is TRBJ1-2; unclear D gene. This CDR3 comprises 12 residues. V lost 0 bases, J lost 6 bases, and 6 bases lay in between. CDR1 is SGHRS, CDR2 YFSETQ, per germline. This CDR3 is CASSLDLNGYTF. The CDR3 DNA reads as TGCGCCAGCAGCTTGGACTTAAATGGCTACACCTTC.